This is a list of T cell receptor beta chains from one sample in a study of PD-1 blockade in classical Hodgkin lymphoma. Clones were sequenced by immunoSEQ multiplex PCR, and TCRdb holds only the in-frame ones, with some missing. The sample lists nearly 55,000 clones, approximately 81% occurring once. The specimen comprised peripheral blood mononuclear cells (PBMCs), sampled at baseline. The receptors originated from a human donor with classical Hodgkin lymphoma. Both conserved end residues are part of each CDR3. D genes are given only for firm matches. Size is omitted from some rows. Given values are once, few, many or a class for expanded clones.

.,TRBJ1-2,TRBV6-6,.,CASSTMGTERSGYTF,TGTGCCAGCAGTACCATGGGGACGGAGCGAAGTGGCTACACCTTC
.,TRBJ2-3,TRBV9,once,CASSVDLRGRGPDTQYF,TGTGCCAGCAGCGTCGATCTAAGGGGCCGGGGACCAGATACGCAGTATTTT
TRBD2,TRBJ2-2,TRBV6-1,.,CASSEGGGRIAGELFF,TGTGCCAGCAGTGAAGGAGGCGGGAGAATCGCCGGGGAGCTGTTTTTT
.,TRBJ2-6,TRBV30,.,CAWSVGSGFGANVLTF,TGTGCCTGGAGTGTTGGTTCTGGCTTTGGGGCCAACGTCCTGACTTTC
.,TRBJ2-3,TRBV9,.,CASSGDLLTQYF,TGTGCCAGCAGCGGGGACCTGCTTACGCAGTATTTT
.,TRBJ2-5,TRBV10-3,.,CAISERDTQETQYF,TGTGCCATCAGTGAAAGAGACACTCAAGAGACCCAGTACTTC
TRBD2,TRBJ2-7,TRBV7-2,once,CASSRGTSGRGYEQYF,TGTGCCAGCAGCCGAGGGACTAGCGGGAGGGGCTACGAGCAGTACTTC
.,TRBJ2-5,TRBV7-2,few,CASSLSGTSGETQYF,TGTGCCAGCAGCTTATCCGGAACGAGCGGAGAGACCCAGTACTTC
.,TRBJ2-5,TRBV11-3,.,CASRSGTRETQYF,TGTGCCAGCAGATCAGGGACAAGAGAGACCCAGTACTTC
.,TRBJ2-3,TRBV18,.,CASSPPYGGLSTDTQYF,TGTGCCAGCTCACCACCGTACGGCGGACTAAGCACAGATACGCAGTATTTT
.,TRBJ2-1,TRBV14,.,CASSQVTGYNEQFF,TGTGCCAGCAGCCAAGTGACAGGTTACAATGAGCAGTTCTTC
.,TRBJ2-7,TRBV7-6,.,CASSLGESYEQYF,TGTGCCAGCAGCTTAGGAGAGTCCTACGAGCAGTACTTC
.,TRBJ2-5,TRBV11-3,.,CASSHQGSQETQYF,TGTGCCAGCAGCCACCAGGGGTCCCAAGAGACCCAGTACTTC
.,TRBJ1-2,TRBV29-1,.,CSVPRRGNGYTF,TGCAGCGTCCCAAGGAGGGGGAATGGCTACACCTTC
TRBD2,TRBJ2-3,TRBV11-2,once,CASSPGTSGITDTQYF,TGTGCCAGCAGCCCCGGGACTAGCGGAATCACAGATACGCAGTATTTT
TRBD1,TRBJ2-7,TRBV7-8,few,CASSPWTGERSYEQYF,TGTGCCAGCAGCCCCTGGACAGGGGAGCGCTCCTACGAGCAGTACTTC
TRBD2,TRBJ2-3,TRBV6-5,once,CASKVAGATDTQYF,TGTGCCAGCAAAGTAGCGGGAGCAACAGATACGCAGTATTTT
TRBD2,TRBJ2-7,TRBV5-8,.,CASSLGLAGEQYF,TGTGCCAGCAGCTTGGGACTAGCTGGCGAGCAGTACTTC
.,TRBJ2-4,TRBV30,once,CAWRTILNIQYF,TGTGCCTGGAGAACTATCCTAAACATTCAGTACTTC
.,TRBJ2-1,TRBV7-2,.,CASSPPRGPVDYNEQFF,TGTGCCAGCAGCCCCCCCCGTGGGCCTGTTGACTACAATGAGCAGTTCTTC
.,TRBJ2-7,TRBV10-3,.,CAISETGTGNTYEQYF,TGTGCCATCAGTGAGACTGGCACAGGTAATACCTACGAGCAGTACTTC
TRBD2,TRBJ2-2,TRBV5-4,.,CASNLGSSGSRAGELFF,TGTGCCAGCAACCTAGGGTCTAGCGGGAGTCGGGCCGGGGAGCTGTTTTTT
.,TRBJ2-1,TRBV7-2,.,CASSAEYNEQFF,TGTGCCAGCAGCGCAGAATACAATGAGCAGTTCTTC
TRBD1,TRBJ2-4,TRBV7-9,.,CASSYRDRDFNIQYF,TGTGCCAGCAGCTATCGTGACAGGGATTTTAACATTCAGTACTTC
TRBD1,TRBJ1-1,TRBV30,.,CAWRRQGRGTEAFF,TGTGCCTGGAGAAGACAGGGTAGAGGCACTGAAGCTTTCTTT
.,TRBJ2-1,TRBV11-3,.,CASNLMGGLPYNEQFF,TGTGCCAGCAACTTGATGGGCGGCCTACCCTACAATGAGCAGTTCTTC
.,TRBJ1-1,TRBV18,.,CASSPPRPNTEAFF,TGTGCCAGCTCACCACCACGTCCGAACACTGAAGCTTTCTTT
.,TRBJ1-1,TRBV7-2,.,CASGNKPLFLDTEAFF,TGTGCCAGCGGGAATAAGCCTCTATTCCTCGACACTGAAGCTTTCTTT
.,TRBJ2-2,TRBV7-2,.,CASSLEGRGTGELFF,TGTGCCAGCAGCTTAGAGGGAAGAGGCACCGGGGAGCTGTTTTTT
.,TRBJ2-7,TRBV11-3,.,CASSLVQGPHEQYF,TGTGCCAGCAGCTTAGTGCAGGGGCCCCACGAGCAGTACTTC
TRBD1,TRBJ2-7,TRBV30,few,CAWTPGTGGRDEQYF,TGTGCCTGGACTCCCGGGACAGGGGGCAGGGACGAGCAGTACTTC
.,TRBJ2-7,TRBV12-5,.,CASGFSRGPYEQYF,TGTGCTAGTGGTTTTTCCAGGGGACCCTACGAGCAGTACTTC
.,TRBJ2-3,TRBV7-2,.,CASSFGYVTDTQYF,TGTGCCAGCAGCTTTGGCTATGTCACAGATACGCAGTATTTT
.,TRBJ1-2,TRBV9,.,CASSVVGGYGYTF,TGTGCCAGCAGCGTAGTCGGGGGCTATGGCTACACCTTC
.,TRBJ2-2,TRBV5-4,.,CASSLALGELFF,TGTGCCAGCAGCTTGGCCCTCGGGGAGCTGTTTTTT
.,TRBJ2-3,TRBV4-1,.,CASSQGGSRSTDTQYF,TGCGCCAGCAGCCAAGGGGGTAGCCGTAGCACAGATACGCAGTATTTT
.,TRBJ1-3,TRBV11-3,.,CASSGRAGRLGGNTIYF,TGTGCCAGCAGCGGCCGGGCGGGGCGTCTCGGGGGAAACACCATATATTTT
.,TRBJ2-2,TRBV19,.,CASNAFAGELFF,TGTGCCAGTAACGCCTTCGCCGGGGAGCTGTTTTTT
.,TRBJ1-2,TRBV11-1,few,CASSPSTANNYGYTF,TGTGCCAGCAGCCCCTCCACCGCGAATAACTATGGCTACACCTTC
.,TRBJ2-1,TRBV30,.,CAWSGGEQFF,TGTGCCTGGAGTGGAGGGGAGCAGTTCTTC
TRBD2,TRBJ2-1,TRBV2,once,CASSSGSGYNEQFF,TGTGCCAGCAGTAGCGGGAGTGGCTACAATGAGCAGTTCTTC
.,TRBJ1-1,TRBV6-1,.,CASGGTSGAFF,TGTGCCAGCGGGGGGACGTCTGGAGCTTTCTTT
.,TRBJ1-1,TRBV11-3,.,CASSLRGNTEAFF,TGTGCCAGCAGCTTGAGGGGGAACACTGAAGCTTTCTTT
.,TRBJ2-7,TRBV27,few,CASSLLAVSYEQYF,TGTGCCAGCAGTTTACTAGCCGTTTCCTACGAGCAGTACTTC
TRBD1,TRBJ2-5,TRBV5-5,.,CASSLGQGMETQYF,TGTGCCAGCAGCTTGGGACAGGGGATGGAGACCCAGTACTTC
.,TRBJ1-5,TRBV7-2,few,CASSLFGDSNQPQHF,TGTGCCAGCAGCTTATTCGGGGATAGCAATCAGCCCCAGCATTTT
.,TRBJ2-6,TRBV9,few,CASSVERDGANVLTF,TGTGCCAGCAGCGTAGAACGGGATGGGGCCAACGTCCTGACTTTC
.,TRBJ1-5,TRBV27,.,CASNPDYIGNQPQHF,TGTGCCAGTAACCCGGACTATATTGGCAATCAGCCCCAGCATTTT
.,TRBJ2-5,TRBV6-5,.,CASSLNSDPGTQYF,TGTGCCAGCAGCCTTAACTCGGACCCTGGGACCCAGTACTTC
TRBD2,TRBJ2-1,TRBV9,.,CASSVEVAGVGEQFF,TGTGCCAGCAGCGTAGAGGTAGCGGGAGTGGGGGAGCAGTTCTTC
.,TRBJ1-6,TRBV12-5,.,CASGTYPSGTGSPLHF,TGTGCTAGTGGTACTTACCCCTCGGGAACAGGCTCACCCCTCCACTTT
.,TRBJ1-1,TRBV15,.,CATSREVGQMNTEAFF,TGTGCCACCAGCAGAGAGGTCGGACAAATGAACACTGAAGCTTTCTTT
TRBD1,TRBJ1-4,TRBV11-1,.,CASSQRGGQGGEKLFF,TGTGCCAGCAGCCAAAGGGGAGGACAGGGAGGTGAAAAACTGTTTTTT
.,TRBJ1-1,TRBV19,.,CASSDNQGTGTEAFF,TGTGCCAGTAGCGACAACCAGGGAACGGGCACTGAAGCTTTCTTT